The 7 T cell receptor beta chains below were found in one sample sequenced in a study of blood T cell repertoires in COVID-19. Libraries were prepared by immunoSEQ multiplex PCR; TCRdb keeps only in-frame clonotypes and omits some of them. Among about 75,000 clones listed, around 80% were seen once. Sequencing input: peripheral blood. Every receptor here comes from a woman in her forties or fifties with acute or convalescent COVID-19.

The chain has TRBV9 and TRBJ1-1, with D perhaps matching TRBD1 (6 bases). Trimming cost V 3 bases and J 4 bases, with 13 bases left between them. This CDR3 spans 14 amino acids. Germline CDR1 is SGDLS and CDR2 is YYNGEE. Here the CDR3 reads CASSATGQGTEAFF. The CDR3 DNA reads TGTGCCAGCAGCGCAACAGGGCAGGGCACTGAAGCTTTCTTT.

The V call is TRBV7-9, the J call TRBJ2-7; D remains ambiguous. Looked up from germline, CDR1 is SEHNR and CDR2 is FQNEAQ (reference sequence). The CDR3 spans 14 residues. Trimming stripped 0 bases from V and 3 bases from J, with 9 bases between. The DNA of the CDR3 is TGTGCCAGCAGCTTAGCAGGAAACTACTACGAGCAGTACTTC. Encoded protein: CASSLAGNYYEQYF.

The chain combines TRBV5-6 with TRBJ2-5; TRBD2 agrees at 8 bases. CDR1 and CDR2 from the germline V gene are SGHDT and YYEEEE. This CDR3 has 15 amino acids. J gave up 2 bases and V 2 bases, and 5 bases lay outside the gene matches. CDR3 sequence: CASSFPVAGQETQYF. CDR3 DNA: TGTGCCAGCAGCTTCCCAGTAGCGGGGCAAGAGACCCAGTACTTC.

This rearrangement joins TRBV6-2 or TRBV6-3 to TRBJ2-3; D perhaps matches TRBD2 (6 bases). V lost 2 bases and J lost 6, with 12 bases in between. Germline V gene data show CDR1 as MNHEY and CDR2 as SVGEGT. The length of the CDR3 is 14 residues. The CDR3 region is CASSYVTSADTQYF. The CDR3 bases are TGTGCCAGCAGTTACGTGACTAGTGCGGATACGCAGTATTTT.

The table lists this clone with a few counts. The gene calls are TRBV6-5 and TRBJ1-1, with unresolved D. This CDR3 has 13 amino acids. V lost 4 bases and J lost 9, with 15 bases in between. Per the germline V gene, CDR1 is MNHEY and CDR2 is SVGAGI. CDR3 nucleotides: TGTGCCAGCAGTTTTAGTCGCGGGCAGAAAGCTTTCTTT. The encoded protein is CASSFSRGQKAFF.

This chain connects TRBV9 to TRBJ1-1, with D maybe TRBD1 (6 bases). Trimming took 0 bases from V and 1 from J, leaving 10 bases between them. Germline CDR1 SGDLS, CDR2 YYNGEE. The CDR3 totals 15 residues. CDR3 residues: CASSVAGTQNTEAFF. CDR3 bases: TGTGCCAGCAGCGTAGCCGGGACACAGAACACTGAAGCTTTCTTT. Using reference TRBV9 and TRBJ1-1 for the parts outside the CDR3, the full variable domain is DSGVTQTPKHLITATGQRVTLRCSPRSGDLSVYWYQQSLDQGLQFLIQYYNGEERAKGNILERFSAQQFPDLHSELNLSSLELGDSALYFCASSVAGTQNTEAFFGQGTRLTVV.

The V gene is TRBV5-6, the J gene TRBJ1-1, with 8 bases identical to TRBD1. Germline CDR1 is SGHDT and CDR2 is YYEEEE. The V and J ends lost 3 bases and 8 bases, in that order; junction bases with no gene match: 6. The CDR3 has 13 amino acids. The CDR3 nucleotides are TGTGCCAGCAGCTCGCCGAGGGACAGGGAAGCTTTCTTT. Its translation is CASSSPRDREAFF.